These 30 T cell receptor beta chains were sequenced from one sample in a study of control samples from healthy donors and cancer patients. The protocol was immunoSEQ multiplex PCR, while the TCRdb copy is restricted to in-frame clones and leaves out a portion. The sample lists about 220,000 clones; 90% to 95% were seen once. The sequencing sample was made of blood. The receptor source for this set is a man aged 50 to 59 in good health.

The V gene is TRBV6-6, the J gene TRBJ2-7; TRBD1 is a possible D gene (5 bases). This CDR3 spans 16 amino acids. Trimming shortened V by 5 bases and J by 1 base, and 18 bases separated the two germline ends. CDR1 MNHNY and CDR2 SVGAGI come from the germline V gene (reference sequence). The CDR3 is CASSLLPTAFSYEQYV. The CDR3 DNA reads TGTGCCAGCAGTCTCCTCCCGACAGCCTTTTCCTACGAGCAGTACGTC.

The chain is built from TRBV6-6 and TRBJ1-2; D uncertain. V gave up 4 bases and J gave up 4 bases, with 10 bases separating them. Germline V lookup: CDR1 MNHNY, CDR2 SVGAGI (reference sequence). The CDR3 has 13 residues. The CDR3 DNA reads as TGTGCCAGCAGTTTCGACCTCCGCTATGGCTACACCTTC. Protein sequence: CASSFDLRYGYTF.

This chain connects TRBV28 to TRBJ2-7; the D is unclear. The V and J ends lost 4 bases and 3 bases respectively, with 10 bases between them. This CDR3 has 13 amino acids. Germline CDR1 MDHEN, CDR2 SYDVKM. CDR3 DNA sequence: TGTGCCAGCAGTTCCCAAGGGCGCTACGAGCAGTACTTC. It encodes CASSSQGRYEQYF.

The CDR3 is CASSSMERTGELFF. Here the CDR3 DNA reads TGTGCCAGCAGTTCTATGGAGCGGACCGGGGAGCTGTTTTTT. This chain links TRBV27 with TRBJ2-2, with TRBD2 as a possible D gene (5 bases). CDR3 length: 14 amino acids. Per germline, CDR1 MNHEY and CDR2 SMNVEV (reference sequence). V shed 4 bases and J shed 5 bases, with 11 bases lying between them.

This chain links TRBV7-3 with TRBJ2-2; a possible D gene is TRBD1 (5 bases). The CDR3 covers 15 residues. V lost 3 bases to trimming and J lost 1 base, with 9 bases between them. Germline-derived CDR1 and CDR2 are SGHTA and FQGTGA. The CDR3: CASSLTDMNTGELFF. The CDR3, as DNA: TGTGCCAGCAGCTTGACAGATATGAACACCGGGGAGCTGTTTTTT.

The chain recombines TRBV30 with TRBJ1-5; D is unclear. In germline, CDR1 is GTSNPN, CDR2 SVGIG (reference sequence). V shed 4 bases and J shed 2 bases, with 6 bases lying between them. The CDR3 spans 12 residues. Here the CDR3 DNA reads TGTGCCTGGATGACGGGCAATCAGCCCCAGCATTTT. Translation gives CAWMTGNQPQHF.

The chain combines TRBV19 with TRBJ2-1, with 13 bases aligning to TRBD2. Germline CDR1 reads LNHDA; CDR2 reads SQIVND (reference sequence). CDR3 length: 17 amino acids. V shed 6 bases and J 4 bases; nucleotides not matched to a gene: 9. The CDR3 region has the DNA TGTGCCAGTAGCCGGGGACTAGCGGGGACCTTGTACAATGAGCAGTTCTTC. It yields the protein CASSRGLAGTLYNEQFF.

The rearrangement links TRBV11-2 to TRBJ1-1; 7 positions match TRBD1. The CDR3 spans 13 residues. The germline CDR1 and CDR2 sequences are SGHAT and FQNNGV. V lost 4 bases to trimming and J lost 6 bases; unmatched junction nucleotides: 5. The CDR3 bases are TGTGCCAGCAGCTCCGAAAGGGGGCCTGAAGCTTTCTTT. Translated, it gives CASSSERGPEAFF.

The CDR3 DNA follows: TGTGCCAGCAAGGAGCTCCAAGAGACCCAGTACTTC. It is translated as CASKELQETQYF. This rearrangement joins TRBV28 to TRBJ2-5; D not resolved. The CDR3 has 12 residues. CDR1 MDHEN and CDR2 SYDVKM come from the germline V gene. Trimming took off 7 bases at V and 1 base at J, with 7 bases between the two ends.

The V and J genes are TRBV19 and TRBJ2-2; D call uncertain. The CDR3 has 13 residues. Germline CDR1 LNHDA, CDR2 SQIVND (reference sequence). Trimming cost V 5 bases and J 6 bases, with 10 bases left between them. The CDR3 DNA is TGTGCCAGTAGTCTCTCATTGGCCGGGGAGCTGTTTTTT. Protein sequence: CASSLSLAGELFF.

CDR3 residues: CASSADRHTSPLHF. CDR3 DNA sequence: TGTGCCAGCAGCGCGGACAGGCATACCTCACCCCTCCACTTT. The chain uses TRBV7-9 and TRBJ1-6, with 7 bases fitting TRBD1. The CDR3 totals 14 residues. Trimming took 5 bases from V and 10 from J; bases not matched to a gene: 8. Germline lookup yields CDR1 SEHNR and CDR2 FQNEAQ (reference sequence).

The V call is TRBV6-5, the J call TRBJ1-1, with 7 bases identical to TRBD1. Germline V gene data show CDR1 as MNHEY and CDR2 as SVGAGI. J was trimmed by 0 bases and V by 7 bases; bases with no gene match: 8. The CDR3 totals 15 residues. This CDR3 reads CASTLGTALNTEAFF. The CDR3 coding sequence is TGTGCCAGCACTCTTGGGACAGCTTTGAACACTGAAGCTTTCTTT.

J is TRBJ2-2 and V is TRBV7-2, with a weak D call TRBD2 (6 bases). Germline V gene data show CDR1 as SGHTA and CDR2 as FQGNSA. This CDR3 contains 15 residues. Trimming stripped 0 bases from V and 3 bases from J, with 8 bases between. The CDR3 protein is CASSLAGGDTGELFF. DNA of the CDR3: TGTGCCAGCAGCTTAGCGGGGGGAGACACCGGGGAGCTGTTTTTT.

This chain uses TRBV27 with TRBJ2-3, with D tentatively TRBD2 (5 bases). CDR3 length: 13 residues. The V and J ends lost 2 bases and 5 bases respectively, with 8 bases between them. Germline V gene sequence: CDR1 MNHEY, CDR2 SMNVEV (reference sequence). The CDR3 sequence: CASSLQEEDTQYF. Here the CDR3 DNA reads TGTGCCAGCAGTTTACAGGAGGAAGATACGCAGTATTTT.

The CDR3 sequence is CASSQEGGSVPSGANVLTF. The DNA for the CDR3 is TGTGCCAGCAGCCAAGAAGGTGGGTCAGTACCCTCTGGGGCCAACGTCCTGACTTTC. The rearrangement uses TRBV4-2 and TRBJ2-6; D is unclear. Germline V gives CDR1 LGHNA, CDR2 YNFKEQ. V lost 0 bases and J 0 bases, leaving 15 bases between the germline ends. The CDR3 is made up of 19 amino acids.

V gene TRBV14 combines with J gene TRBJ2-3, with D possibly TRBD2 on 5 matching bases. Germline V gene sequence: CDR1 SGHDN, CDR2 FVKESK. The CDR3 extends over 15 amino acids. V lost 5 bases to trimming and J lost 3 bases, with 15 bases between them. The DNA of the CDR3 is TGTGCCAGCAGCGCCCCAGCCGGAGGTACAGATACGCAGTATTTT. This sequence encodes CASSAPAGGTDTQYF.

The chain carries TRBV5-1 and TRBJ2-1; the match to TRBD2 covers 9 bases. Germline loops: CDR1 SGHRS, CDR2 YFSETQ. The CDR3 runs to 15 residues. V lost 0 bases to trimming and J lost 10 bases; unmatched junction nucleotides: 8. The DNA for the CDR3 is TGCGCCAGCAGCTTGGGCGGCGGGGGGGTTTGGGAGCAGTTCTTC. Encoded protein: CASSLGGGGVWEQFF.

The chain links TRBV30 to TRBJ1-2, with D perhaps matching TRBD1 (5 bases). Germline CDR1 is GTSNPN and CDR2 is SVGIG (reference sequence). This CDR3 contains 12 residues. V lost 5 bases, J lost 8 bases, and 15 bases lay in between. The CDR3 sequence is CAWATVSSGYTF. Here the CDR3 DNA reads TGTGCCTGGGCGACAGTCTCTTCAGGCTACACCTTC. The variable domain in full, with the rest retrieved from reference TRBV30 and TRBJ1-2, is SQTIHQWPATLVQPVGSPLSLECTVEGTSNPNLYWYRQAAGRGLQLLFYSVGIGQISSEVPQNLSASRPQDRQFILSSKKLLLSDSGFYLCAWATVSSGYTFGSGTRLTVV.

The chain links TRBV5-1 to TRBJ2-3, with 11 bases that match TRBD2. V lost 7 bases to trimming and J lost 8 bases; unmatched junction nucleotides: 15. CDR1 is SGHRS, CDR2 YFSETQ, per germline. CDR3 length equals 16 residues. The CDR3 loop is CASFIVTSGGPGTQYF. CDR3 sequence (DNA): TGCGCCAGCTTCATTGTAACTAGCGGGGGTCCCGGTACGCAGTATTTT.

The chain joins TRBV19 to TRBJ1-5; D is uncertain. V was cut by 6 bases and J by 4 bases, with 22 bases left in between. The CDR3 covers 17 residues. Germline CDR1 and CDR2: LNHDA and SQIVND (reference sequence). CDR3 protein: CASSLAVNDRLNQPQHF. The DNA for the CDR3 is TGTGCCAGTAGCCTGGCAGTTAATGATAGGTTGAATCAGCCCCAGCATTTT.

The rearrangement links TRBV12-5 to TRBJ1-3; D remains unclear. The CDR3 length is 15 residues. Germline V CDR1 and CDR2: LGHNT, FRNRAP. V was trimmed by 1 base and J by 3 bases, leaving 10 bases between them. CDR3: CASGLDSRGGNTIYF. In DNA, the CDR3 is TGTGCTAGTGGTTTGGATTCACGGGGTGGAAACACCATATATTTT.

The V and J genes are TRBV18 and TRBJ2-1; 14 positions match TRBD2. Germline-derived CDR1 and CDR2 are KGHSH and LQKENI. V dropped 3 bases and J dropped 13; count of bases not matched to a gene: 5. This CDR3 contains 14 residues. CDR3 nucleotide sequence: TGTGCCAGCTCACCGGGACTAGCGGGGGACGGACAGTTCTTC. Amino acid sequence: CASSPGLAGDGQFF.

Here the CDR3 reads CASSNLRDRLNIQYF. CDR3 bases: TGTGCCAGCAGCAACCTCCGGGACAGACTAAACATTCAGTACTTC. The chain links TRBV27 to TRBJ2-4; 7 nucleotides agree with TRBD1. The CDR3 runs to 15 residues. The V gene end was trimmed by 6 bases and the J gene end by 6 bases; junction bases not matched to a gene: 11. From germline, CDR1 is MNHEY and CDR2 SMNVEV (reference sequence).

The chain combines TRBV5-1 with TRBJ2-3; a possible D gene is TRBD2 (6 bases). The germline gives CDR1 SGHRS, CDR2 YFSETQ. Trimming shortened V by 4 bases and J by 3 bases, and 18 bases separated the two germline ends. CDR3 length: 16 residues. The CDR3 DNA follows: TGCGCCAGCAGCGCCCTAGGAGGGGAAGGGACAGATACGCAGTATTTT. Protein sequence: CASSALGGEGTDTQYF.

J is TRBJ1-6 and V is TRBV7-6; D call uncertain. Germline V CDR1 and CDR2: SGHVS, FNYEAQ. The CDR3 extends over 18 amino acids. V was pared by 2 bases and J by 0 bases, with 14 bases between. The CDR3 is CASSLSPDASSYNSPLHF. CDR3 nucleotide sequence: TGTGCCAGCAGCTTATCCCCGGACGCTAGCTCCTATAATTCACCCCTCCACTTT.

The rearrangement uses TRBV18 and TRBJ1-4; 7 bases align to TRBD1. From germline, CDR1 is KGHSH and CDR2 LQKENI. This CDR3 has 16 residues. Trimming at V came to 6 bases and at J to 0 bases, leaving 7 bases not matched to a gene. The CDR3 protein is CASSAGQTATNEKLFF. CDR3 bases: TGTGCCAGCTCCGCGGGACAGACTGCAACTAATGAAAAACTGTTTTTT.

CDR3 sequence (DNA): TGTGCCAGCAGTGAAGGGGGGACCTCAGCAGATACGCAGTATTTT. It specifies CASSEGGTSADTQYF. This chain joins TRBV2 and TRBJ2-3; the D gene could be TRBD1 or TRBD2 (5 bases each). CDR3 size: 15 residues. The V end was cut by 1 base, the J end by 4 bases, with 12 bases between. CDR1 is SNHLY, CDR2 FYNNEI, per germline.

The chain couples TRBV4-1 to TRBJ1-3; tentatively, D is TRBD1 (6 bases). The germline V and J ends were trimmed by 6 bases and 0 bases, with 18 bases remaining between them. The CDR3 runs to 17 residues. The germline V gene encodes CDR1 MGHRA and CDR2 YSYEKL. The CDR3 DNA is TGCGCCAGCAGTAGAGTGGACAGCTCCGTCTCTGGAAACACCATATATTTT. Protein product: CASSRVDSSVSGNTIYF.

The V call is TRBV24-1, the J call TRBJ2-7, with TRBD1 identical over 9 bases. The CDR3 spans 15 residues. Germline trimming cut 4 bases from V and 4 bases from J; bases unmatched to any gene: 7. CDR1 is KGHDR, CDR2 SFDVKD, per germline. CDR3 region: CATSEGQGGRYEQYF. The CDR3 DNA reads as TGTGCCACCAGTGAGGGACAGGGAGGGAGGTACGAGCAGTACTTC.

This chain joins TRBV7-2 and TRBJ1-6; 9 bases match TRBD1. Trimming removed 1 base from V and 7 bases from J; junction bases left unmatched: 2. The germline gives CDR1 SGHTA, CDR2 FQGNSA. The CDR3 totals 15 residues. The DNA for the CDR3 is TGTGCCAGCAGCTTAGGGGGGACAGGGAATTCACCCCTCCACTTT. Residues: CASSLGGTGNSPLHF.